One T cell receptor beta chain is described in this entry. What it binds is unknown. This entry is derived from a study of cytomegalovirus exposure and HLA in healthy donors. Overall study findings and caveats: Highest at DRB1 and lowest at HLA-C, TCR association rates differed among HLA loci in a later analysis.

PCR employed 60 Vbeta and 13 Jbeta primers. This table comes from immunoSEQ multiplex PCR, and its TCRdb copy is limited to in-frame clones, with some not included. The sample comprises 200,000 or so clones, roughly 83% of which are singletons, and roughly 0.7% rests with the top ten. Germline CDR1 is SGDLS and CDR2 is YYNGEE. The CDR3 is 15 residues long. Trimming stripped 0 bases from V and 4 bases from J, with 11 bases between. This TCR came from a boy younger than 10 in good health and CMV-seronegative. The chain uses TRBV9 and TRBJ1-3; a possible D gene is TRBD1 (6 bases). Sequenced material: PBMCs. The CDR3 here is CASSVGGGGGNTIYF. The CDR3 nucleotides read TGTGCCAGCAGCGTAGGGGGGGGCGGAGGAAACACCATATATTTT.